This T cell receptor (beta chain) was retrieved from a study of blood T cells in healthy people across ages. Details on this clonotype: Its antigen is not identified. Possible read error: a much larger clone is one base away.

Broader study findings: Diversity estimates drawn from one million T cells were deemed underestimates. Higher diversity, along with more naive CD4+ cells, distinguished long-lived donors from aged donors.

PCR was performed a second time for about 7 to 11 cycles using a sample-barcoded 5' primer and a J-beta primer mix. Unique molecular identifiers of 12 random nucleotides labeled each cDNA. One entry per CDR3 protein, called by TCRdb with MiXCR from the 5' RACE reads. The sample records 600,000 to 1,000,000 distinct CDR3 sequences, 55% to 70% being singletons. CDR1 is MNHEY, CDR2 SMNVEV, per germline (reference sequence). V was clipped by 6 bases and J by 2 bases, with 3 bases between them. The CDR3 is 11 residues long. Each sample had at least 6 million PBMCs isolated. Sequenced sample: blood. The TCR sequence derives from a man aged 30 to 39 in good health. This rearrangement joins TRBV27 to TRBJ2-3; no firm D call. The CDR3 DNA follows: TGTGCCAGCAGGCCCACAGATACGCAGTATTTT. This encodes CASRPTDTQYF.